A single sample gave rise to the 17 T cell receptor beta chains below, sequenced in a study of blood T cell repertoires in COVID-19. Profiling relied on immunoSEQ multiplex PCR, and the TCRdb table lists in-frame clones only, not all of them. The sample consists of a few hundred thousand clones, roughly 90% of them appearing once. The specimen was peripheral blood. These receptors were taken from a man between 65 and 85 years old with acute or convalescent COVID-19.

The V gene is TRBV20-1, the J gene TRBJ2-7, with D possibly TRBD1 on 5 matching bases. The CDR3 has 13 amino acids. Trimming cost V 3 bases and J 0 bases, with 9 bases left between them. CDR1 is DFQATT and CDR2 is SNEGSKA in the germline V gene (reference sequence). The CDR3 loop reads CSASTGHSYEQYF. The CDR3 region has the DNA TGCAGTGCTAGTACAGGACACTCCTACGAGCAGTACTTC.

The chain joins TRBV7-9 to TRBJ1-1; D possibly corresponds to TRBD1 (5 bases). The germline gives CDR1 SEHNR, CDR2 FQNEAQ (reference sequence). This CDR3 spans 14 amino acids. Trimming removed 2 bases from V and 3 bases from J, with 10 bases in between. In DNA form, the CDR3 reads TGTGCCAGCAGCTTATCAGGGAGGCACACTGAAGCTTTCTTT. Translating it yields CASSLSGRHTEAFF.

This chain links TRBV7-2 with TRBJ1-2; D is ambiguous. Germline CDR1 is SGHTA and CDR2 is FQGNSA. The V end lost 1 base, the J end lost 4 bases, and 16 bases lay between the germline ends. The CDR3 totals 16 residues. As DNA, the CDR3 is TGTGCCAGCAGCTTAGATTCCAGGCAGTTCGCCTATGGCTACACCTTC. The encoded protein is CASSLDSRQFAYGYTF.

This chain uses TRBV4-1 with TRBJ2-7; the match to TRBD2 covers 9 bases. Losses at the gene ends were 1 base for V and 3 bases for J; bases not matched to a gene: 10. The length of the CDR3 is 17 residues. Germline V gives CDR1 MGHRA, CDR2 YSYEKL. Here the CDR3 DNA reads TGCGCCAGCAGCCAAGTATGGGGGGGTAGCGGGAGCTACGAGCAGTACTTC. Translated, it gives CASSQVWGGSGSYEQYF.

The CDR3 nucleotides are TGTGCCAGCAGCGCACAGGGGGCTGGGGCAACTAATGAAAAACTGTTTTTT. Amino acids: CASSAQGAGATNEKLFF. This chain uses TRBV9 with TRBJ1-4; 9 bases line up with TRBD1. The CDR3 is 17 amino acids. In germline, CDR1 is SGDLS, CDR2 YYNGEE. V lost 3 bases, J lost 0 bases, and 6 bases stayed unmatched.

The genes are TRBV2 and TRBJ2-5, with 9 nucleotides matching TRBD2. CDR1 is SNHLY and CDR2 is FYNNEI in the germline V gene. Trimming at V came to 6 bases and at J to 5 bases, leaving 4 bases not matched to a gene. CDR3 size: 13 residues. The CDR3 coding sequence is TGTGCCAGCAGGCGGGAGGGGGGGGAGACCCAGTACTTC. As protein: CASRREGGETQYF.

The chain couples TRBV3-1 (or the pseudogene TRBV3-2) to TRBJ2-6; 8 bases line up with TRBD1. The CDR3 is made up of 16 amino acids. The V segment lost 5 bases and the J segment 0 bases; nucleotides outside the gene matches: 3. Germline V gene sequence: CDR1 LGHDT, CDR2 YNNKEL (reference sequence). CDR3 loop: CASSSGTGSGANVLTF. CDR3 in DNA: TGTGCCAGCAGCTCCGGGACAGGCTCTGGGGCCAACGTCCTGACTTTC.

This sequence joins TRBV28 and TRBJ1-1; 9 bases are a match to TRBD1. V lost 6 bases and J lost 1; bases outside the gene matches: 9. Per germline, CDR1 MDHEN and CDR2 SYDVKM. This CDR3 comprises 16 residues. CDR3 nucleotides: TGTGCCAGCAGACGGGGACAGGGCGCCCCGAACACTGAAGCTTTCTTT. Translated: CASRRGQGAPNTEAFF.

This sequence joins TRBV28 and TRBJ2-2; 9 nucleotides line up with TRBD1. J lost 0 bases, V lost 0 bases, and 5 bases had no gene match. This CDR3 contains 18 residues. Germline CDR1 and CDR2: MDHEN and SYDVKM. In nucleotides, the CDR3 is TGTGCCAGCAGTTTATGGTACAGGGGGCGAGCGAACACCGGGGAGCTGTTTTTT. This gives the protein CASSLWYRGRANTGELFF.

Concerning this clone: Other DNA sequences from this sample encode an identical CDR3 as well. V is TRBV7-3 and J is TRBJ1-1, with no clear D. Germline CDR1 is SGHTA and CDR2 is FQGTGA. Deletions cut 2 bases from V and 2 bases from J, with 6 bases between. This CDR3 spans 13 amino acids. The CDR3 DNA is TGTGCCAGCAGCTTACAAAAAAACACTGAAGCTTTCTTT. It encodes CASSLQKNTEAFF. The full variable domain, in which reference TRBV7-3 and TRBJ1-1 provide the parts outside the CDR3, is GAGVSQTPSNKVTEKGKYVELRCDPISGHTALYWYRQSLGQGPEFLIYFQGTGAADDSGLPNDRFFAVRPEGSVSTLKIQRTERGDSAVYLCASSLQKNTEAFFGQGTRLTVV.

J is TRBJ2-7 and V is TRBV4-3, with D maybe TRBD2 (5 bases). The CDR3 contains 14 residues. CDR1 is LGHNA, CDR2 YSLEER, per germline. Trimming removed 3 bases from V and 3 bases from J, with 12 bases in between. The CDR3 is CASSQGRAHYEQYF. CDR3 bases: TGCGCCAGCAGCCAGGGGAGAGCGCACTACGAGCAGTACTTC.

This chain connects TRBV5-1 to TRBJ1-2; 8 nucleotides agree with TRBD1. This CDR3 has 15 amino acids. Looked up from germline, CDR1 is SGHRS and CDR2 is YFSETQ. Trimming cost V 0 bases and J 4 bases; bases outside gene matches: 5. The CDR3, as DNA: TGCGCCAGCAGCTTGGGGGGACAGGTGACCTATGGCTACACCTTC. Protein sequence: CASSLGGQVTYGYTF.

This chain uses TRBV11-2 with TRBJ1-4; no definite D call. Germline V gene data show CDR1 as SGHAT and CDR2 as FQNNGV. The CDR3 spans 15 residues. Trimming pared 4 bases from V and 5 bases from J, leaving 14 bases between. The CDR3 protein is CASSSREGRNEKLFF. CDR3 bases: TGTGCCAGCAGCTCTCGGGAGGGCAGAAATGAAAAACTGTTTTTT.

V gene TRBV19 combines with J gene TRBJ2-1; 8 nucleotides line up with TRBD2. The CDR3 is 15 amino acids. The germline gives CDR1 LNHDA, CDR2 SQIVND (reference sequence). V lost 3 bases and J lost 9; bases outside the gene matches: 10. CDR3: CASSIPRTSGSEQFF. CDR3 DNA: TGTGCCAGTAGTATTCCCCGAACTAGCGGAAGTGAGCAGTTCTTC.

The gene calls are TRBV9 and TRBJ2-1; 8 bases align to TRBD1. The germline V gene has CDR1 SGDLS and CDR2 YYNGEE. Trimming removed 0 bases from V and 7 bases from J; junction bases left unmatched: 6. The length of the CDR3 is 15 residues. The CDR3 is CASSVAGGSWNEQFF. The CDR3 coding sequence is TGTGCCAGCAGCGTAGCAGGGGGCTCGTGGAATGAGCAGTTCTTC.

The gene calls are TRBV9 and TRBJ1-1; 7 bases are a match to TRBD1. Per the germline V gene, CDR1 is SGDLS and CDR2 is YYNGEE. The J segment lost 2 bases and the V segment lost 2 bases, leaving 3 bases of the junction unmatched. The length of the CDR3 is 14 residues. The CDR3 protein is CASSVGQRNTEAFF. The CDR3 DNA reads as TGTGCCAGCAGCGTGGGACAGAGAAACACTGAAGCTTTCTTT.

J is TRBJ2-2 and V is TRBV3-1 (or the pseudogene TRBV3-2); TRBD1 is a possible D gene (6 bases). This CDR3 comprises 16 residues. Germline CDR1 is LGHDT and CDR2 is YNNKEL (reference sequence). The ends were cut back, 1 base at V and 2 bases at J, with 11 bases in the middle. The CDR3 sequence is CASSQVTGPNTGELFF. The CDR3 DNA follows: TGTGCCAGCAGCCAAGTCACAGGGCCCAACACCGGGGAGCTGTTTTTT.